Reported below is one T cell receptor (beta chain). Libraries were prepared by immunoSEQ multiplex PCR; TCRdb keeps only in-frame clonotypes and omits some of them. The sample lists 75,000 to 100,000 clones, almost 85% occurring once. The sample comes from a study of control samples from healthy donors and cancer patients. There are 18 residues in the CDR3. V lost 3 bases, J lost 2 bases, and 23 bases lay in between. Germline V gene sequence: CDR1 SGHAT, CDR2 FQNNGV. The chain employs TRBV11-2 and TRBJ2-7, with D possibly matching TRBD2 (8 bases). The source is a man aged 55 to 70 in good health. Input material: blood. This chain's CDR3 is CASSFGQAFSGKPYEQYF. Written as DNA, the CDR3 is TGTGCCAGCAGCTTTGGACAGGCCTTTAGCGGGAAACCCTACGAGCAGTACTTC.